This T cell receptor beta chain emerged from a study of long-term antiretroviral therapy in people with HIV. Overall study results and limits: Nothing was known about ART adherence, viral resistance or changes in therapy. In the period from about 2004 to 2017, blood was collected, possibly under older ART regimens.

As to this clone: Its cognate antigen is unknown.

Specimens held about 0.95-10 million cryopreserved PBMC prior to DNA extraction. Investigators performed immunoSEQ version v3.0 at survey level. Per sample, sequencing targeted roughly 40,000-55,000 T-cell genomes. The data were produced by immunoSEQ multiplex PCR, yet TCRdb's version contains in-frame clones alone and is incomplete. The table includes 26,000 or so clones, around 83% detected once. The CDR3 consists of 16 residues. The germline CDR1 and CDR2 sequences are SEHNR and FQNEAQ (reference sequence). The trim removed 4 bases at V and 8 bases at J, leaving 5 bases unmatched. The clonotype comes from a man between 18 and 29 years old with HIV. Sequenced material: unsorted PBMCs, taken 3 years after starting antiretroviral therapy. V usage is TRBV7-9 and J usage is TRBJ2-1; TRBD2 aligns across 16 bases. The CDR3, as DNA: TGTGCCAGCAGCTCGGGACTAGCGGGGGGGCCGGATGAGCAGTTCTTC. Translating it yields CASSSGLAGGPDEQFF.